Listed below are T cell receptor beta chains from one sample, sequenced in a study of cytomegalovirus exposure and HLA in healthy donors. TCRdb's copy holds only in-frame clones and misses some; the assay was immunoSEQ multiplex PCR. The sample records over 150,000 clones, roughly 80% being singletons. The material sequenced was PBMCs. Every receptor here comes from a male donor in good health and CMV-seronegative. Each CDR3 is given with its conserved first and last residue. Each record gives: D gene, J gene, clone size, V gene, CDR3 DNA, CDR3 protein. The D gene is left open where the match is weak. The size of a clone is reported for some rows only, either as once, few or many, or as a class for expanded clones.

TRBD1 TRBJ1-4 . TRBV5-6 TGTGCCAGCAGCGCCTATGACAGGGGGGATAATGAAAAACTGTTTTTT CASSAYDRGDNEKLFF
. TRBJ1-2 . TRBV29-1 TGCAGCGCCACAAGCAGGGAGGGGTACTATGGCTACACCTTC CSATSREGYYGYTF
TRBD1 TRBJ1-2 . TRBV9 TGTGCCAGCAGCCGCCAACCGGGACAGACTAACTATGGCTACACCTTC CASSRQPGQTNYGYTF
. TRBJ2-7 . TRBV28 TGTGCCACCATTGGACAGCCGAGCTCCTACGAGCAGTACTTC CATIGQPSSYEQYF
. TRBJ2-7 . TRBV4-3 TGCGCCAGCAGCCAAGATGGAGGGACAGCCTACGAGCAGTACTTC CASSQDGGTAYEQYF
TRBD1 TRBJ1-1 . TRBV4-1 TGCGCCAGCAGCCAAGATCGTACAGGGGGGACAGCTGAAGCTTTCTTT CASSQDRTGGTAEAFF
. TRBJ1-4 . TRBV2 TGTGCCAGCAGTAAGGACAGTAATGAAAAACTGTTTTTT CASSKDSNEKLFF
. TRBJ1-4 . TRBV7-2 TGTGCCAGCAGCTTAGCCAAGGGGCTATCAACAACTAATGAAAAACTGTTTTTT CASSLAKGLSTTNEKLFF
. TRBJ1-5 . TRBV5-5 TGTGCCAGCAGCCGAGGACAGACTAGCAATCAGCCCCAGCATTTT CASSRGQTSNQPQHF
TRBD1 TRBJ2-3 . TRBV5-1 TGCGCCAGCAGCGGGGGACAGGGAAATTTCCCAGATACGCAGTATTTT CASSGGQGNFPDTQYF
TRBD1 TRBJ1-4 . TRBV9 TGTGCCAGCAGCGTACGGACAGGGGGTGAAAAACTGTTTTTT CASSVRTGGEKLFF
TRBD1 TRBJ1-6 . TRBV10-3 TGTGCCATCAGTGAGTCGCAGCAGGGGGGTTCACCCCTCCACTTT CAISESQQGGSPLHF
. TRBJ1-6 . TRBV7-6 TGTGCCAGCAGCTCCCGCGTGCTCAATTCACCCCTCCACTTT CASSSRVLNSPLHF
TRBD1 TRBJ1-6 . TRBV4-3 TGCGCCGGCAGCCAAGGGGGACAGGGGTTTTCACCCCTCCACTTT CAGSQGGQGFSPLHF
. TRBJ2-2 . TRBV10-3 TGTGCCATCAGTGCGGGCGGGCCCAACACCGGGGAGCTGTTTTTT CAISAGGPNTGELFF
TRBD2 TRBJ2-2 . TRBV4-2 TGTGCCAGCAGCGACCTAGCGGGGAACACCGGGGAGCTGTTTTTT CASSDLAGNTGELFF
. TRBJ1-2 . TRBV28 TGTGCCAGCAGTACCCCGGACAGCCCCCACTATGGCTACACCTTC CASSTPDSPHYGYTF
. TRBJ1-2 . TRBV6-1 TGTGCCAGCAGTGGGACTACCCACTATGGCTACACCTTC CASSGTTHYGYTF
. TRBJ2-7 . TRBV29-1 TGCAGCGTCTACACAGGCTCCTACGAGCAGTACTTC CSVYTGSYEQYF
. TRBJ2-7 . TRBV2 TGTGCCAGCAGTGAAATGTCACGGTCCTACGAGCAGTACTTC CASSEMSRSYEQYF
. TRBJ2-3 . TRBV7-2 TGTGCCAGCAGCTTTCAGGCTAGCATGGGAGATACGCAGTATTTT CASSFQASMGDTQYF
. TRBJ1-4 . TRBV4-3 TGCGCCAGCAGCCAGGGATGGACAGATAATGAAAAACTGTTTTTT CASSQGWTDNEKLFF
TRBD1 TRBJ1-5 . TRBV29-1 TGCAGCTATTGGGACAGGGGGCGGCAGCCCCAGCATTTT CSYWDRGRQPQHF
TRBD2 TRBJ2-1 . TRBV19 TGTGCCAGTAGTATAGCTCCAGCGGGAGTCGATGAGCAGTTCTTC CASSIAPAGVDEQFF
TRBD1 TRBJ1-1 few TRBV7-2 TGTGCCAGCAGCTTACAGGGGGACAGGGGAGAAGCTTTCTTT CASSLQGDRGEAFF
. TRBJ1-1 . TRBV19 TGTGCCAGTAGTTCCACAGGGAACACTGAAGCTTTCTTT CASSSTGNTEAFF
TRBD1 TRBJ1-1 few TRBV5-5 TGTGCCAGCAGGACTACCGGGACAGGGGGCGGTGAAGCTTTCTTT CASRTTGTGGGEAFF
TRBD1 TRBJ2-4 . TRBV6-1 TGTGCCAGCAGTGAGGGACAGGGTGGCATTCAGTACTTC CASSEGQGGIQYF
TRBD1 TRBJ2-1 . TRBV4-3 TGCGCCAGCAGCCAGCGGACAGGGTCAAATGAGCAGTTCTTC CASSQRTGSNEQFF
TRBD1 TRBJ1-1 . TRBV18 TGTGCCAGCTCACCGACAGGGGGCTACACTGAAGCTTTCTTT CASSPTGGYTEAFF
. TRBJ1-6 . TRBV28 TGTGCCAGCACCATAGACAGGTTCTATAATTCACCCCTCCACTTT CASTIDRFYNSPLHF
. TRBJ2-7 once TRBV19 TGTGCCAGTAGTTTGGACGGGGGCTCCTACGAGCAGTACTTC CASSLDGGSYEQYF
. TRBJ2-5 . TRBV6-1 TGTGCCAGCAGGGGGGGACTCCAAGAGACCCAGTACTTC CASRGGLQETQYF
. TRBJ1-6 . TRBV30 TGTGCCTGGAGGGGGGACATCAGACCCTCACCCCTCCACTTT CAWRGDIRPSPLHF
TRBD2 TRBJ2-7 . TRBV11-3 TGTGCCAGCAGCGGCCCGGGTGCGGGAGGTTCCTACGAGCAGTACTTC CASSGPGAGGSYEQYF
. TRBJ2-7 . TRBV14 TGTGCCAGCAGCCAAGCAGGGGATACTTACGAGCAGTACTTC CASSQAGDTYEQYF
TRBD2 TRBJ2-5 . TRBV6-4 TGTGCCAGCAGTTTTTCGGGGGGGCCGAGAGAGACCCAGTACTTC CASSFSGGPRETQYF
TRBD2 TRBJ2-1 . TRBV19 TGTGCCAGTAGTATTTCGGGGACTAGCTCCTACAATGAGCAGTTCTTC CASSISGTSSYNEQFF
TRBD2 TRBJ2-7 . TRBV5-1 TGCGCCAGCAGCCTCGGACTAGCGGGAGGAAAGTACGAGCAGTACTTC CASSLGLAGGKYEQYF
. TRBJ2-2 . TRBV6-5 TGTGCCAGCGGGAGAAAGGGCACCGGGGAGCTGTTTTTT CASGRKGTGELFF
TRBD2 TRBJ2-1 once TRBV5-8 TGTGCCAGCAGCTTGGCAGGGAGGGCCAATGAGCAGTTCTTC CASSLAGRANEQFF
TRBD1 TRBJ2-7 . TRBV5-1 TGCGCCAGCAGCTATGTGATTCCGGGACAGGCCTACGAGCAGTACTTC CASSYVIPGQAYEQYF
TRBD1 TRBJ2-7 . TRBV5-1 TGCGCCAGCAGCTTAAATACGGGACAGGGGATCTACGAGCAGTACTTC CASSLNTGQGIYEQYF
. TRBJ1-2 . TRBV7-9 TGTGCCAGCAGCAACCAGGGTGCCTATGGCTACACCTTC CASSNQGAYGYTF
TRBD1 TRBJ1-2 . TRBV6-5 TGTGCCAGCACCTGGTATGGGACAGGTACTTATGGCTACACCTTC CASTWYGTGTYGYTF
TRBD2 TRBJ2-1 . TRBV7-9 TGTGCCAGCACCTCCGCCTTTCGCGGGAGTTATGATGAGCAGTTCTTC CASTSAFRGSYDEQFF
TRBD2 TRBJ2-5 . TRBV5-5 TGTGCCAGCAGCAACAGGATAGCGGGGGGGATCCAAGAGACCCAGTACTTC CASSNRIAGGIQETQYF
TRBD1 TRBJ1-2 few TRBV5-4 TGTGCCAGCAGCGGGACAGGGGACGGCTACACCTTC CASSGTGDGYTF
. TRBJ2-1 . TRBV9 TGTGCCAGCAGCGTAGGATCAGGAATCATTCTCAATGAGCAGTTCTTC CASSVGSGIILNEQFF